This TCR beta chain was sequenced for a study of OX40 agonist ivuxolimab in advanced cancers. About the investigation overall: Ivuxolimab, which targeted the costimulatory receptor OX40 (CD134), was an agonistic, fully human IgG2 monoclonal antibody. The paper covers the monotherapy dose-escalation part of the phase I ivuxolimab trial, which included N of about 50 patients. In the dose-escalation cohort, more than 80% of patients were male, and the mean age was roughly 60 years with a range of about 20 to 79. Intravenous ivuxolimab was administered to patients every 2 weeks at six dose levels: 0.01, 0.1, 0.3, 1.5, 3 and 10 mg/kg. Peripheral TCRbeta sequencing was intended to test whether TCR sequence diversity was altered and clonal T-cell expansion was caused by ivuxolimab. Of the approximately 54 dose-escalation patients, hepatocellular carcinoma was present in about 19, melanoma in around 15, renal cell carcinoma in 9 and head and neck cancer in 9. Patients were allowed to have had prior anti-PD-1, anti-PD-L1 or anti-CTLA-4 therapy, and approximately 40% of the dose-escalation patients had been treated with checkpoint inhibitors. Three dose-escalation patients achieved partial responses, one with hepatocellular carcinoma and two with cutaneous melanoma. Overall study results and their limits: After ivuxolimab, CD8+ T cells had more expanded clones than CD4+ T cells on average. At doses of 0.1 to 3.0 mg/kg, clonal expansion of both CD4+ and CD8+ T cells in blood was seen between baseline and week 6. Which antigens the clonally expanded peripheral T cells were specific for was not determined. Low levels of normalized T-cell clonal expansion were also seen in some patients who did not respond. In the 0.1-3.0 mg/kg groups, partial responders had among the lowest normalized peripheral clonal expansion, particularly in CD8+ T cells.

Patients with autoimmune disease history or receiving systemic immunosuppression were excluded from the trial. Peripheral blood for TCR sequencing was collected from all dose cohorts at baseline, on cycle 4 day 1, and on cycle 7 day 1. Samples came from an open-label, multicenter, first-in-human phase I dose-escalation trial of ivuxolimab. Adults with locally advanced or metastatic head and neck squamous cell, hepatocellular, melanoma or renal cell carcinoma were enrolled in the trial. Before TCR sequencing, CD4+ T cells and CD8+ T cells were sorted from peripheral blood as separate populations. To sequence the TCRbeta CDR3 region, genomic DNA was isolated from the sorted cells. The immunoSEQ Assay was used to sequence the TCRbeta CDR3 regions. Held by TCRdb, this immuneACCESS table contains in-frame sequences only and omits some clones. Under half of the omission traces to an unresolved V gene where checked; the cause of the rest is unknown. The sample yields 15,000 to 20,000 clones; around 70% were counted once. Clones ranked in the top ten supply roughly 34% of the sample.

About this clone itself: No antigen is known for it. No much larger clonotype is one base removed from it; base qualities were not supplied.

This clonotype was sampled from an adult with an advanced solid tumor such as melanoma, head and neck, liver or kidney cancer. This sample comprised CD4+ or CD8+ T cells sorted from blood, obtained in a trial of the OX40 agonist ivuxolimab.

The CDR3 in this case is CASTPGTTNTEAFF. The DNA is TGTGCCAGTACCCCCGGGACAACGAACACTGAAGCTTTCTTT. The V and J genes are TRBV19 and TRBJ1-1; TRBD1 is a possible D gene, resting on 6 matching bases. CDR1 and CDR2, per the germline V gene (reference sequence), are LNHDA and SQIVND. V gives up 7 bases and J gives up 1 base, and the segment between their germline ends measures 13 bases. The CDR3 starts with the cysteine, ends with the phenylalanine, and has 14 residues. Left in the record is the CDR3 DNA by itself, 42 bases read in frame from the first base.